This entry lists 32 T cell receptor beta chains sequenced from one sample in a study of OX40 agonist ivuxolimab in advanced cancers. Assay: immunoSEQ multiplex PCR; the TCRdb copy retains only in-frame clones and omits some. Of 30,000 to 45,000 clones listed, approximately 80% were seen once; the top ten hold 7.5% to 10%. Sequenced material: CD4+ or CD8+ T cells sorted from blood, taken in a trial of the OX40 agonist ivuxolimab. These receptors were collected from an adult with an advanced solid tumor such as melanoma, head and neck, liver or kidney cancer.

The V gene is TRBV7-5, the J gene TRBJ1-5; the table's D call TRBD1 went unverified against the DNA. TRBV7-5 is reported as a pseudogene. This CDR3 region has 17 residues. In DNA, the CDR3 is TGTGCCAGCAGCTCTGACCTTGGGACAGGGGGGGATCAGCCCCAGCATTTT. Its translation: CASSSDLGTGGDQPQHF.

The rearrangement links TRBV28 to TRBJ1-2, with D tentatively TRBD1 (6 bases). The germline gives CDR1 MDHEN, CDR2 SYDVKM. The CDR3 is 12 residues long. V dropped 4 bases and J dropped 5 bases, with 8 bases sitting between them. In nucleotides, the CDR3 is TGTGCCAGCAGTTACAGGGAGTATGGCTACACCTTC. It is translated as CASSYREYGYTF.

J is TRBJ2-2 and V is TRBV14, with D possibly being TRBD1 or TRBD2 (5 bases each). V dropped 6 bases and J dropped 0 bases, with 14 bases sitting between them. Germline V lookup: CDR1 SGHDN, CDR2 FVKESK. This CDR3 spans 16 amino acids. CDR3 protein: CASSLGTFTNTGELFF. The CDR3 region has the DNA TGTGCCAGCAGTCTTGGGACGTTTACGAACACCGGGGAGCTGTTTTTT.

The V and J genes are TRBV21-1 and TRBJ1-2. TRBV21-1 is recorded as a pseudogene. The CDR3 is 14 residues long. CDR3 in amino acids: CASSKVSDVYGYTF. CDR3 bases: TGTGCCAGCAGCAAAGTGAGTGACGTCTATGGCTACACCTTC.

The chain couples TRBV19 to TRBJ1-1; unclear D gene. The CDR3 covers 13 residues. The V end lost 4 bases, the J end lost 4 bases, and 10 bases lay between the germline ends. Germline V lookup: CDR1 LNHDA, CDR2 SQIVND (reference sequence). The CDR3 loop reads CASSTQTRTEAFF. Here the CDR3 DNA reads TGTGCCAGTAGTACCCAGACCCGCACTGAAGCTTTCTTT.

The V gene is TRBV23-1, the J gene TRBJ2-2; TRBD2 matches at 11 bases. TRBV23-1 is annotated as an ORF whose role is uncertain. The trim removed 1 base at V and 5 bases at J, leaving 3 bases unmatched. The CDR3 has 16 residues. The CDR3 DNA reads as TGCGCCAGCAGTCAATGTCGACTAGCGGGAACCGGGGAGCTGTTTTTT. Protein: CASSQCRLAGTGELFF.

The chain is built from TRBV6-5 and TRBJ1-2; 8 bases align to TRBD1. Germline V gene data show CDR1 as MNHEY and CDR2 as SVGAGI. Unmatched junction bases numbered 6, after V lost 8 bases and J lost 7 bases. CDR3 length: 12 amino acids. The CDR3 nucleotides are TGTGCCAGCCGGGACAGGCTTATTGGCTACACCTTC. This encodes CASRDRLIGYTF.

The chain employs TRBV29-1 and TRBJ2-1, with a weak D call TRBD1 (6 bases). This CDR3 comprises 10 residues. Trimming took 7 bases from V and 11 from J, leaving 12 bases between them. Germline V gene sequence: CDR1 SQVTM, CDR2 ANQGSEA. The chain's CDR3 is CSAGDNQQFF. CDR3 nucleotide sequence: TGCAGCGCAGGGGACAACCAGCAGTTCTTC.

The V call is TRBV18, the J call TRBJ2-5; D unclear. In germline, CDR1 is KGHSH, CDR2 LQKENI. CDR3 length equals 12 residues. V lost 3 bases and J 2 bases, leaving 4 bases between the germline ends. CDR3: CASSPYQETQYF. For the CDR3, the DNA is TGTGCCAGCTCACCTTATCAAGAGACCCAGTACTTC.

CDR3 in DNA: TGTGCCAGCAGCGTACAGGGTGTAGAGACCCAGTACTTC. Translated: CASSVQGVETQYF. The rearrangement joins TRBV9 to TRBJ2-5; D might be TRBD1 (5 bases). This CDR3 contains 13 residues. V shed 1 base and J shed 4 bases, with 8 bases lying between them. Germline V lookup: CDR1 SGDLS, CDR2 YYNGEE.

The rearrangement joins TRBV11-2 to TRBJ2-1; tentative D call: TRBD2 (6 bases). The CDR3 spans 16 residues. Trimming removed 5 bases from V and 5 bases from J, with 19 bases in between. Per the germline V gene, CDR1 is SGHAT and CDR2 is FQNNGV. The CDR3 sequence: CASSPLAGRANNEQFF. The CDR3 region has the DNA TGTGCCAGCAGCCCGTTGGCCGGGAGAGCGAACAATGAGCAGTTCTTC.

There are a few counts of this clone. The V and J genes are TRBV7-3 and TRBJ2-2; the D is unclear. V was trimmed by 3 bases and J by 0 bases, leaving 8 bases between them. The length of the CDR3 is 15 residues. From germline, CDR1 is SGHTA and CDR2 FQGTGA. CDR3: CASSLADTNTGELFF. CDR3 in DNA: TGTGCCAGCAGCTTGGCGGATACGAACACCGGGGAGCTGTTTTTT.

The chain has TRBV4-1 and TRBJ2-5; D gene unclear. TRBJ2-7 matches the DNA end more closely, so the J call is doubtful. Looked up from germline, CDR1 is MGHRA and CDR2 is YSYEKL. The CDR3 has 17 amino acids. The CDR3 bases are TGCGCCAGCAGCCAAGATGAAACGGGCTTAAGCTCCTACGAGCAGTACTTC. This gives the protein CASSQDETGLSSYEQYF.

V is TRBV30 and J is TRBJ1-6, with a weak D call TRBD1 (5 bases). CDR3 length: 14 residues. The V gene's germline CDR1 is GTSNPN and CDR2 SVGIG (reference sequence). Trimming left V 4 bases short and J 10 bases short, with 17 bases between. The CDR3 is CAWNTGVGESPLHF. Written as DNA, the CDR3 is TGTGCCTGGAATACAGGCGTTGGAGAGTCACCCCTCCACTTT. The full variable domain, in which reference TRBV30 and TRBJ1-6 provide the parts outside the CDR3, is SQTIHQWPATLVQPVGSPLSLECTVEGTSNPNLYWYRQAAGRGLQLLFYSVGIGQISSEVPQNLSASRPQDRQFILSSKKLLLSDSGFYLCAWNTGVGESPLHFGNGTRLTVT.

The rearrangement links TRBV30 to TRBJ1-6; 8 bases map to TRBD1. The CDR3 has 14 amino acids. Germline trimming cut 4 bases from V and 7 bases from J; bases unmatched to any gene: 6. CDR1 and CDR2 (germline): GTSNPN, SVGIG (reference sequence). Written as DNA, the CDR3 is TGTGCCTGGATCGGACAGGGAGGGAATTCACCCCTCCACTTT. It translates to CAWIGQGGNSPLHF.

The chain carries TRBV6-1 and TRBJ2-7; D is unclear. V was clipped by 5 bases and J by 1 base, with 9 bases between them. CDR3 length equals 13 residues. CDR1 is MNHNS and CDR2 is SASEGT in the germline V gene. CDR3 sequence reads: CASSRSGSYEQYF. The CDR3 region has the DNA TGTGCCAGCAGTCGCTCGGGTTCCTACGAGCAGTACTTC.

The CDR3 nucleotides read TGTGCCAGCAGCTCCGGGACAGGTGCAGATACGCAGTATTTT. It encodes CASSSGTGADTQYF. This chain connects TRBV7-7 to TRBJ2-3; 8 nucleotides agree with TRBD1. Germline V gene lookup returns CDR1 SSHAT and CDR2 FNYEAQ (reference sequence). J gave up 4 bases and V 4 bases, and 4 bases lay outside the gene matches. This CDR3 has 14 amino acids.

This chain uses TRBV9 with TRBJ2-3; weak D call: TRBD2 (6 bases). Germline V gene sequence: CDR1 SGDLS, CDR2 YYNGEE. This CDR3 spans 20 amino acids. The V end was cut by 4 bases, the J end by 0 bases, with 27 bases between. CDR3 nucleotides: TGTGCCAGCAGCCTCCCCCGTGAAGGAGGGAACCTCCATAGCACAGATACGCAGTATTTT. Translated, it gives CASSLPREGGNLHSTDTQYF.

The V gene is TRBV5-1, the J gene TRBJ2-7; 7 bases align to TRBD1. Germline CDR1 SGHRS, CDR2 YFSETQ. The CDR3 spans 14 residues. After removal of 5 bases from V and 0 bases from J, the junction contained 5 bases not matched to a gene. CDR3 in DNA: TGCGCCAGCAGAGGGGGACAGACCTCCTACGAGCAGTACTTC. Translating gives CASRGGQTSYEQYF.

This clone was detected a few times. The gene calls are TRBV7-2 and TRBJ1-4, with D unresolved. The V end was cut by 3 bases, the J end by 7 bases, with 18 bases between. CDR3 length: 16 amino acids. Germline CDR1 is SGHTA and CDR2 is FQGNSA. The DNA of the CDR3 is TGTGCCAGCAGCTTCACGTCGGGAGGGATCCGTGAAAAACTGTTTTTT. Its protein is CASSFTSGGIREKLFF.

This chain connects TRBV7-9 to TRBJ2-3, with D perhaps matching TRBD2 (6 bases). CDR1 and CDR2 (germline): SEHNR, FQNEAQ (reference sequence). V was clipped by 1 base and J by 6 bases, with 11 bases between them. The CDR3 spans 14 residues. The CDR3 is CASSLGRGRDTQYF. The CDR3 nucleotides read TGTGCCAGCAGCTTAGGGCGGGGTAGGGATACGCAGTATTTT.

V usage is TRBV18 and J usage is TRBJ1-1, with 12 bases identical to TRBD1. The CDR3 loop spans 16 amino acids. Germline V gene data show CDR1 as KGHSH and CDR2 as LQKENI. The J segment lost 5 bases and the V segment lost 2 bases, leaving 6 bases of the junction unmatched. As DNA, the CDR3 is TGTGCCAGCTCACCATGGGGGACAGGGGGCAGGACTGAAGCTTTCTTT. Protein: CASSPWGTGGRTEAFF.

This clone was seen a single time. The chain joins TRBV18 to TRBJ2-3; D not certain. Looked up from germline, CDR1 is KGHSH and CDR2 is LQKENI. Trimming removed 0 bases from V and 4 bases from J, with 8 bases in between. The CDR3 sequence is 14 residues long. The CDR3: CASSPPPLADTQYF. CDR3 coding DNA: TGTGCCAGCTCACCACCCCCCCTCGCAGATACGCAGTATTTT.

This clone is categorized as medium-sized. This chain uses TRBV9 with TRBJ1-3, with TRBD1 as a possible D gene (6 bases). With 0 bases removed from V and 3 bases from J, the gap between germline ends came to 10 bases. The germline gives CDR1 SGDLS, CDR2 YYNGEE. This CDR3 spans 15 amino acids. The CDR3 protein is CASSVGRDIGNTIYF. CDR3 DNA: TGTGCCAGCAGCGTAGGAAGGGACATTGGAAACACCATATATTTT.

The rearrangement uses TRBV11-2 and TRBJ2-5; TRBD2 matches 11 bases. Germline CDR1 reads SGHAT; CDR2 reads FQNNGV. The trim removed 4 bases at V and 0 bases at J, leaving 10 bases unmatched. This CDR3 is built from 18 residues. The CDR3 here is CASSSRTPGLADQETQYF. DNA for the CDR3: TGTGCCAGCAGCTCTAGAACCCCGGGACTAGCGGACCAAGAGACCCAGTACTTC.

This clone was observed a handful of times. This sequence joins TRBV27 and TRBJ2-6; no firm D call. From germline, CDR1 is MNHEY and CDR2 SMNVEV (reference sequence). The length of the CDR3 is 14 residues. The V and J ends lost 8 bases and 1 base respectively, with 9 bases between them. CDR3 sequence: CASLHLSGANVLTF. The CDR3 coding sequence is TGTGCCAGCCTACACCTTTCTGGGGCCAACGTCCTGACTTTC.

The CDR3 reads CASSFGLTYEQYF. CDR3 DNA sequence: TGTGCCAGCAGCTTTGGGCTAACCTACGAGCAGTACTTC. The chain uses TRBV11-3 and TRBJ2-7; D uncertain. CDR3 length equals 13 residues. Germline loops: CDR1 SGHNT, CDR2 YENEEA. Trimming left V 3 bases short and J 2 bases short, with 8 bases between.

The chain recombines TRBV10-3 with TRBJ2-7; 7 positions match TRBD1. The CDR3 has 12 amino acids. With 7 bases clipped from V and 0 bases from J, the junction kept 0 bases outside the gene matches. Germline assignment: CDR1 ENHRY and CDR2 SYGVKD. The CDR3 sequence is CAIKGASYEQYF. CDR3 DNA sequence: TGTGCCATCAAGGGGGCCTCCTACGAGCAGTACTTC.

This clone showed up just once. The chain uses TRBV6-1 and TRBJ2-5; D is unresolved. Looked up from germline, CDR1 is MNHNS and CDR2 is SASEGT. There are 14 residues in the CDR3. Trimming cost V 4 bases and J 2 bases, with 11 bases left between them. The chain's CDR3 is CASSARDPQETQYF. CDR3 nucleotide sequence: TGTGCCAGCAGTGCGAGAGACCCTCAAGAGACCCAGTACTTC.

There are a few counts of this clone. J is TRBJ1-5 and V is TRBV27; the match to TRBD1 covers 9 bases. Trimming cost V 6 bases and J 4 bases; bases outside gene matches: 4. The CDR3 length is 14 residues. The V gene's germline CDR1 is MNHEY and CDR2 SMNVEV (reference sequence). This CDR3 reads CASSSGQGNQPQHF. CDR3 nucleotides: TGTGCCAGCAGCTCTGGACAGGGGAATCAGCCCCAGCATTTT.

This clone was counted only a few times. The chain employs TRBV7-9 and TRBJ2-1; TRBD2 aligns across 10 bases. The germline V gene has CDR1 SEHNR and CDR2 FQNEAQ (reference sequence). The CDR3 totals 19 residues. V gave up 5 bases and J gave up 2 bases; unmatched junction bases: 15. CDR3 coding DNA: TGTGCCAGCAGCCCCGAGCGGGGGGGCCGACAAGAAACCTACAATGAGCAGTTCTTC. Its translation: CASSPERGGRQETYNEQFF.

The chain couples TRBV9 to TRBJ2-7; TRBD2 agrees at 7 bases. This CDR3 is built from 18 residues. Germline V gene lookup returns CDR1 SGDLS and CDR2 YYNGEE. With V trimmed by 0 bases and J by 0 bases, 12 bases remained unmatched. The CDR3 DNA follows: TGTGCCAGCAGCGTAGAGGGAGGCGCTAGCGGCAGCTCCTACGAGCAGTACTTC. Amino acids: CASSVEGGASGSSYEQYF.